The T cell receptor beta chain described here comes from a study of blood T cells in healthy people across ages. V shed 3 bases and J 7 bases; nucleotides not matched to a gene: 7. CDR1 is SQVTM and CDR2 is ANQGSEA in the germline V gene. CDR3 size: 13 residues. General study findings and limits: A roughly linear age-dependent decrease characterized TCR beta diversity per million T cells.

This clonotype was seen more than once but under ten times. Its antigen is not identified. There were healthy Caucasian individuals from Russia, aged roughly 6 to 100, serving as donors. Using a J-beta primer mix together with a sample-barcoded 5' primer, a second PCR was run for roughly 6 to 12 cycles. The authors tagged each cDNA molecule using a template-switch adaptor with 12 random nucleotides. From the 5' RACE reads, TCRdb called clonotypes with MiXCR, one entry per CDR3 protein. The repertoire holds approximately 1,700,000 distinct CDR3 sequences, with 39% as singletons. The receptor was derived from a human donor in good health. The V call is TRBV29-1, the J call TRBJ2-7; 9 bases line up with TRBD1. Sequencing input: blood. CDR3 sequence (DNA): TGCAGCGTTGATACAGGGGGCGAGGGGGAGCAGTACTTC. As protein: CSVDTGGEGEQYF.